This record concerns one TCR beta chain sequence. Its binding antigen is unknown. No qualities accompany the bases; no much larger clone lies one base away. Participants in the prospective study were enrolled through a virtual design, were aged roughly 18 to 90 years, and lived in approximately 24 United States geographic areas. In the prospective study, cohorts were assigned on the basis of participant-reported clinical history obtained from a screening survey and a study questionnaire. Recovered participants in ImmuneRACE Cohort 3 were defined as having two consecutive negative NP/OP PCR tests, clearance from a healthcare professional, or resolution of symptoms. Each participant in the prospective study had whole blood, serum and a nasopharyngeal or oropharyngeal swab collected by mobile phlebotomists. Prospective study participants could optionally give additional blood draws and questionnaires over an approximately 2-month period. Prospective study blood samples were shipped either frozen or at room temperature before DNA extraction.

TCRbeta CDR3 regions were amplified from genomic DNA by means of the immunoSEQ Assay, a bias-controlled multiplex PCR. The study's processing was this. Nucleated cell counts per sample were estimated from amplification of reference gene primers within the assay. To quantify the absolute abundance of each unique TCRbeta CDR3 rearrangement, sequence reads were collapsed and filtered. Productive Simpson clonality was computed per sample as the square root of Simpson's diversity index over productive rearrangements. This immuneACCESS table, as held by TCRdb, lists in-frame sequences with V and J called but not all clones. Of the missing ones, under half trace to an unresolved V gene in checked studies; the others have no known cause. V and J calls and clone size are copied from that table; D and trimming were computed from the DNA. Here the sample has 140,000 to 150,000 clones; around 80% occur a single time. The ten largest account for approximately 6% of the sample.

The record originates from a study of blood T cell repertoires in COVID-19 (dated by TCRdb to the early 2020s). About the full investigation: The collaborator samples originated in the United States, Italy and Spain and spanned the acute and convalescent phases of COVID-19. The material from the prospective study consisted of cDNA or gDNA derived from T cells, B-cell-depleted T cells, or PBMCs. Subjects who had been exposed to COVID-19, were actively infected with it, or had recovered from it provided the deeply sampled blood TCRbeta repertoires that made up the dataset. A freely available public database, intended as a resource for researchers studying the immune response to SARS-CoV-2, is where the repertoires were released. Samples came from the ongoing ImmuneRACE study (first 160 participants) plus 1,254 subjects from 6 global collaborators. The sample metadata nearly always contained a de-identified subject ID, COVID-19 status, age in years and sex. Where available, HLA class I and class II types were obtained from metadata supplied by the sample provider rather than from assay-based typing.

Results and caveats for the whole study, not just this receptor: Clinical and demographic metadata were provided uncurated, with the amount varying by source and participant.

Cut back by 2 bases and 8 bases, the V and J ends lie 4 bases apart. The CDR3 runs 11 residues from the cysteine to the phenylalanine. Just CDR3 DNA is preserved here, 33 bases in frame from base 1. Based on the germline V gene, the CDR1 and CDR2 sequences are SNHLY and FYNNEI. Sequencing was performed on PBMCs or T cells enriched from blood (not recorded which). The sequence was collected from a woman between 50 and 59 years old who had recovered from COVID-19. The chain is made from TRBV2 and TRBJ2-1, with an unclear D gene assignment. CDR3 sequence: CASSEYYEQFF. The DNA reads TGTGCCAGCAGTGAATATTATGAGCAGTTCTTC. The full variable domain, completed from the reference TRBV2 and TRBJ2-1 proteins outside the CDR3, reads EPEVTQTPSHQVTQMGQEVILRCVPISNHLYFYWYRQILGQKVEFLVSFYNNEISEKSEIFDDQFSVERPDGSNFTLKIRSTKLEDSAMYFCASSEYYEQFFGPGTRLTVL.